This T cell receptor (beta chain) comes out of a study of blood T cell repertoires in COVID-19. The germline V gene has CDR1 SEHNR and CDR2 FQNEAQ (reference sequence). This CDR3 contains 13 residues. V lost 6 bases and J 5 bases, leaving 10 bases between the germline ends. As originally analysed: Amplification from reference gene primers served as the basis for estimated nucleated cell counts. TCRdb keeps only in-frame clones here, not all; method: immunoSEQ multiplex PCR. The V and J calls and clone size were taken over from that table, and D and trimming were inferred from the DNA. The sample contains tens of thousands of clones, over 75% of which appear only once.

The sample taken for sequencing was peripheral blood. The V and J genes are TRBV7-9 and TRBJ2-2, with a possible D match to TRBD1 (5 bases). The clonotype was recovered from a human donor in a cohort sampled during active COVID-19. The donor label of this sample is uncertain. The chain's CDR3 is CASRNQGTGELFF. In DNA, the CDR3 is TGTGCCAGCAGGAATCAGGGTACCGGGGAGCTGTTTTTT.